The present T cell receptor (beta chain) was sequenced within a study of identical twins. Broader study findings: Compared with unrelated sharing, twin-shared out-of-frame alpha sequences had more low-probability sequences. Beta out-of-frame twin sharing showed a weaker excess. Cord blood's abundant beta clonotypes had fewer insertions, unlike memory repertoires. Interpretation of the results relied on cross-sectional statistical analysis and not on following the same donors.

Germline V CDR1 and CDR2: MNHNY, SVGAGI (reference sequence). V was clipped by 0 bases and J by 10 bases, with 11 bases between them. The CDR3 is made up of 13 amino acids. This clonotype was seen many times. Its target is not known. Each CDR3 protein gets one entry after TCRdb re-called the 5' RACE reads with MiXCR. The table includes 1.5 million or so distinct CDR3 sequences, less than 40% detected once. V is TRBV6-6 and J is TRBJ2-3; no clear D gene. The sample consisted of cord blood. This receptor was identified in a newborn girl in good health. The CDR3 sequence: CASSYSSGAAQYF. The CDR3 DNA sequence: TGTGCCAGCAGTTACTCGAGTGGCGCTGCGCAGTATTTT.